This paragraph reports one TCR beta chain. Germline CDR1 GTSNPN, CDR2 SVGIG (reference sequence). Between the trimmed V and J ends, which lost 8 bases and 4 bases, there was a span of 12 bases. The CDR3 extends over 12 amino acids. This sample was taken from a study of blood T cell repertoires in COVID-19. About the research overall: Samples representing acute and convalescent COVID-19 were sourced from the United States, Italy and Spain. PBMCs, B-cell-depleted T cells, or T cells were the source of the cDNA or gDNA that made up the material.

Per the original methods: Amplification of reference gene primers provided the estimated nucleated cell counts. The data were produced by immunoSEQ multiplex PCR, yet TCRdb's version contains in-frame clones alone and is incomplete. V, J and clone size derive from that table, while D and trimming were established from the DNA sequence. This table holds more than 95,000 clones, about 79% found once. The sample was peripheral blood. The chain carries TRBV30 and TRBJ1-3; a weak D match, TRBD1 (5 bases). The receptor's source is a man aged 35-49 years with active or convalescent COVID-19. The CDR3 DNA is TGTGCCCTCGACAGCGCCGGAAACACCATATATTTT. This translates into CALDSAGNTIYF.